This record concerns one TCR beta chain sequence. The data belong to a study of blood T cell repertoires in COVID-19. Here immunoSEQ multiplex PCR was the method, and the copy in TCRdb shows in-frame clones only, minus some. The sample lists some 180,000 clones, around 83% seen once, with around 3.1% in the top ten. Cohorts were determined from participant-reported clinical history. V dropped 3 bases and J dropped 10 bases, with 16 bases sitting between them. Germline V lookup: CDR1 MRHNA, CDR2 SNTAGT. The CDR3 length is 15 residues. This sequence originates from a woman in her 30s who had been exposed to COVID-19. Sequencing used PBMCs or T cells enriched from blood (not recorded which). This chain connects TRBV6-4 to TRBJ1-6; TRBD1 is a possible D gene (6 bases). As DNA, the CDR3 is TGTGCCAGCAGTGAAAGGGGGTTCCCCCTATCACCCCTCCACTTT. This encodes CASSERGFPLSPLHF.